The next 3 T cell receptor beta chains were all read from a single sample in a study of PD-L1 blockade in urothelial cancer (dated by TCRdb to the late 2010s). This specimen's time point label, per the study, means: pretreatment peripheral blood. Library preparation used the immunoSEQ multiplex PCR assay. In TCRdb, the immuneACCESS table is reduced to in-frame sequences with V and J assigned. These tables do not hold every clone; where another copy was compared, an unresolved V gene accounts for under half, and the others remain unexplained. The sample table records roughly 53,000 clones; about 83% of these occur just once. The ten largest make up around 15% of the sample. Sequenced here: PBMCs, sampled around atezolizumab (anti-PD-L1) treatment. These receptors all come from a woman between 55 and 75 years old with urothelial cancer.

The rearrangement links TRBV10-3 to TRBJ2-2; 9 bases are a match to TRBD2. Trimming at V came to 1 base and at J to 7 bases, leaving 7 bases not matched to a gene. There are 16 residues in the CDR3. The germline V gene has CDR1 ENHRY and CDR2 SYGVKD. CDR3 sequence reads: CAISEFSGSENGELFF. The CDR3 nucleotides read TGTGCCATCAGTGAGTTTAGCGGGAGCGAAAACGGGGAGCTGTTTTTT.

The rearrangement joins TRBV7-9 to TRBJ1-6; D may be TRBD1 (5 bases). Trimming cost V 5 bases and J 10 bases, with 15 bases left between them. In germline, CDR1 is SEHNR, CDR2 FQNEAQ (reference sequence). This CDR3 contains 14 residues. This chain's CDR3 is CASSRVGLNSPLHF. The CDR3 DNA sequence: TGTGCCAGCAGCCGAGTGGGGCTTAACTCACCCCTCCACTTT. The full variable domain, rest sourced from reference TRBV7-9 and TRBJ1-6, is DTGVSQNPRHKITKRGQNVTFRCDPISEHNRLYWYRQTLGQGPEFLTYFQNEAQLEKSRLLSDRFSAERPKGSFSTLEIQRTEQGDSAMYLCASSRVGLNSPLHFGNGTRLTVT.

The genes are TRBV6-5 and TRBJ2-1; D is unclear. Per the germline V gene, CDR1 is MNHEY and CDR2 is SVGAGI. The CDR3 runs 13 residues. Trimming pared 2 bases from V and 10 bases from J, leaving 12 bases between. CDR3 nucleotides: TGTGCCAGCAGTTACAATAGTGGTTGGGAGCAGTTCTTC. Amino acid sequence: CASSYNSGWEQFF.